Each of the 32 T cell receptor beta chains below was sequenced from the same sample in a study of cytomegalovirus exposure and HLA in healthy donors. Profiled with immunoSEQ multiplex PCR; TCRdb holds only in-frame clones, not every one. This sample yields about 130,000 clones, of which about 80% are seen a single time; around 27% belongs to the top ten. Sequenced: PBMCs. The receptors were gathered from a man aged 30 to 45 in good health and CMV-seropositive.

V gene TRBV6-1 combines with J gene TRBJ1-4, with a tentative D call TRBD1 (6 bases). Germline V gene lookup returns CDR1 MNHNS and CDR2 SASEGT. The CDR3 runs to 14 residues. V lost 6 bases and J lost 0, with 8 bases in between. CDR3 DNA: TGTGCCAGCAGCAGGACAGCAACTAATGAAAAACTGTTTTTT. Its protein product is CASSRTATNEKLFF.

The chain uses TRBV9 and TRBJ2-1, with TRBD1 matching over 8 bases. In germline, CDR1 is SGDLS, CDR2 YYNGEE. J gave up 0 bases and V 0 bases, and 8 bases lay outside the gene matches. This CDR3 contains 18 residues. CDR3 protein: CASSVGTGWFSSYNEQFF. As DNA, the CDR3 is TGTGCCAGCAGCGTAGGGACAGGGTGGTTTAGCTCCTACAATGAGCAGTTCTTC.

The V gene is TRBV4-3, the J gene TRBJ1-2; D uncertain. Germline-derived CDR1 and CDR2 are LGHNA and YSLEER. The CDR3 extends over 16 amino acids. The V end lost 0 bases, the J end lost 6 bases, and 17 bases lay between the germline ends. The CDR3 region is CASSQDRWTTGNGYTF. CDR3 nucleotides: TGCGCCAGCAGCCAAGATCGATGGACTACGGGCAATGGCTACACCTTC.

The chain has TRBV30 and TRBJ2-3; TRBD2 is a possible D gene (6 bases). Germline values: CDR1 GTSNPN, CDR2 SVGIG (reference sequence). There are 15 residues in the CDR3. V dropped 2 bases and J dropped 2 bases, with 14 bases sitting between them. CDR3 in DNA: TGTGCCTGGAGTCTCGGCGGGGCCGCCACAGATACGCAGTATTTT. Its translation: CAWSLGGAATDTQYF.

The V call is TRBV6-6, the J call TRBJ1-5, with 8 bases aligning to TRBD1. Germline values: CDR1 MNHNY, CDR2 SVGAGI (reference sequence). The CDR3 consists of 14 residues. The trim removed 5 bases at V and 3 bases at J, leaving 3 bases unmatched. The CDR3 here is CASSTGGANQPQHF. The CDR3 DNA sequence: TGTGCCAGCAGTACAGGGGGGGCCAATCAGCCCCAGCATTTT.

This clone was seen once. CDR3 region: CATSRDPDTEAFF. The CDR3 nucleotides are TGTGCCACCAGCAGAGACCCCGACACTGAAGCTTTCTTT. The chain links TRBV15 to TRBJ1-1; D not resolved. CDR1 LNHNV and CDR2 YYDKDF come from the germline V gene (reference sequence). The germline V and J ends were trimmed by 0 bases and 3 bases, with 5 bases remaining between them. The CDR3 spans 13 residues.

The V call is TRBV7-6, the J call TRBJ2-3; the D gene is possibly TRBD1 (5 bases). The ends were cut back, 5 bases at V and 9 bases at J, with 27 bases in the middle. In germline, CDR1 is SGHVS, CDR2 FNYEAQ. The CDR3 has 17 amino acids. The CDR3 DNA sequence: TGTGCCAGCAGCCTATATTGGACAAGGGGCCTGAGGAACACGCAGTATTTT. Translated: CASSLYWTRGLRNTQYF.

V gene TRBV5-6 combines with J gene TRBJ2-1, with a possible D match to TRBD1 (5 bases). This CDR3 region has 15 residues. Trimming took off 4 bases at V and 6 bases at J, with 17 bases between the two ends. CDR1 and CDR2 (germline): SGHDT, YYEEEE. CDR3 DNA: TGTGCCAGCAGCCTACTTCAGGGTATCCCCAATGAGCAGTTCTTC. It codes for CASSLLQGIPNEQFF. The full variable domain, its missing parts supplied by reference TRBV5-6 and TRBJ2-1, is DAGVTQSPTHLIKTRGQQVTLRCSPKSGHDTVSWYQQALGQGPQFIFQYYEEEERQRGNFPDRFSGHQFPNYSSELNVNALLLGDSALYLCASSLLQGIPNEQFFGPGTRLTVL.

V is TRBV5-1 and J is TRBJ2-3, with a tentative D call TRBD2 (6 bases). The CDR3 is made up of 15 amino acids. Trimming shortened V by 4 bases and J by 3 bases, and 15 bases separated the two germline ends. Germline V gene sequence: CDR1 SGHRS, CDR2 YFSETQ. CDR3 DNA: TGCGCCAGCAGCCTCCCGGCGGGGAAAACAGATACGCAGTATTTT. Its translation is CASSLPAGKTDTQYF.

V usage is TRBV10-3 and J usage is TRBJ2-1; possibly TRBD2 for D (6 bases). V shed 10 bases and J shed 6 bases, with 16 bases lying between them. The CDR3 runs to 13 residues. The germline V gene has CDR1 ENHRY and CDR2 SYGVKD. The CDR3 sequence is CATTDYEGNEQFF. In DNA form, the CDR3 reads TGTGCCACGACGGACTATGAGGGCAATGAGCAGTTCTTC.

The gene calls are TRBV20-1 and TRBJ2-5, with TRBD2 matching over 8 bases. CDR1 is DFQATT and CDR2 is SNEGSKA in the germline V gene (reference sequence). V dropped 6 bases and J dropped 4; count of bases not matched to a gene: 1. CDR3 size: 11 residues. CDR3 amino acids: CSAGLVETQYF. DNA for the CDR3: TGCAGTGCGGGACTAGTAGAGACCCAGTACTTC.

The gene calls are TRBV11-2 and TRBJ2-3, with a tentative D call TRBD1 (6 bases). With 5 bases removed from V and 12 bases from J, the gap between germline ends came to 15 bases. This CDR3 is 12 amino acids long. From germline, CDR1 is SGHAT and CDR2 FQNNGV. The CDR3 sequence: CASSQHPGTQYF. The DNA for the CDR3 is TGTGCCAGCAGCCAGCACCCCGGGACACAGTATTTT. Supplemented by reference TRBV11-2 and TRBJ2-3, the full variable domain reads EAGVAQSPRYKIIEKRQSVAFWCNPISGHATLYWYQQILGQGPKLLIQFQNNGVVDDSQLPKDRFSAERLKGVDSTLKIQPAKLEDSAVYLCASSQHPGTQYFGPGTRLTVL.

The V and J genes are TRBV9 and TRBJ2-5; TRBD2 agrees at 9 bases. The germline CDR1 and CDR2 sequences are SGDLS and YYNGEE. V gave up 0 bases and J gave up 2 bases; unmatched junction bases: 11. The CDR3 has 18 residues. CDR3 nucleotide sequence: TGTGCCAGCAGCGTAGGTGTTAGCGGGGGAAAAACTCAAGAGACCCAGTACTTC. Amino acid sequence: CASSVGVSGGKTQETQYF. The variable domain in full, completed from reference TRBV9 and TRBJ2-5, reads DSGVTQTPKHLITATGQRVTLRCSPRSGDLSVYWYQQSLDQGLQFLIQYYNGEERAKGNILERFSAQQFPDLHSELNLSSLELGDSALYFCASSVGVSGGKTQETQYFGPGTRLLVL.

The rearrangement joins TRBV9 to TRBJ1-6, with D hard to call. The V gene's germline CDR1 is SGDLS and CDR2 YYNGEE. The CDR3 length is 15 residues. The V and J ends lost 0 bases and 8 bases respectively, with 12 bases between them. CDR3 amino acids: CASSVDTGGYSPLHF. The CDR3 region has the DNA TGTGCCAGCAGCGTAGACACGGGAGGTTATTCACCCCTCCACTTT. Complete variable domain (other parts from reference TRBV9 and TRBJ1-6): DSGVTQTPKHLITATGQRVTLRCSPRSGDLSVYWYQQSLDQGLQFLIQYYNGEERAKGNILERFSAQQFPDLHSELNLSSLELGDSALYFCASSVDTGGYSPLHFGNGTRLTVT.

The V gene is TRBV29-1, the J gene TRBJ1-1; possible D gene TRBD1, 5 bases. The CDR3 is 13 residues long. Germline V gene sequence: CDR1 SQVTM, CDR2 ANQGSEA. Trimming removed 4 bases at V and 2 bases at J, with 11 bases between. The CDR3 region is CSVGAGRNTEAFF. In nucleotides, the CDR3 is TGCAGCGTTGGTGCGGGACGAAACACTGAAGCTTTCTTT.

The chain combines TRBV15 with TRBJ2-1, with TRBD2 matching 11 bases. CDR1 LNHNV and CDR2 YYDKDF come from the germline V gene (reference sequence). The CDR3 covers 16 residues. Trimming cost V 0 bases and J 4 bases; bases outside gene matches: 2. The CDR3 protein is CATSRDSGGVYNEQFF. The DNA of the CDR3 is TGTGCCACCAGCAGAGATAGCGGGGGGGTTTACAATGAGCAGTTCTTC.

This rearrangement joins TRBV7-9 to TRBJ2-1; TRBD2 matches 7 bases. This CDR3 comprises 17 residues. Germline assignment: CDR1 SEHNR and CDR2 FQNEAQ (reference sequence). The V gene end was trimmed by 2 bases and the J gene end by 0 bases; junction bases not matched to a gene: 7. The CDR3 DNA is TGTGCCAGCAGCTTAAGCTACCGCGGGAGCTCCTACAATGAGCAGTTCTTC. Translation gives CASSLSYRGSSYNEQFF.

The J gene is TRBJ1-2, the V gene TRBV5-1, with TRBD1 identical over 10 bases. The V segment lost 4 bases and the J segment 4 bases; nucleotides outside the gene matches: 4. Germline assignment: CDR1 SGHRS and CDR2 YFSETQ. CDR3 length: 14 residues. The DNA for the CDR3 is TGCGCCAGCAGCGGGACAGGGGCGGGCTATGGCTACACCTTC. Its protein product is CASSGTGAGYGYTF.

The DNA for the CDR3 is TGTGCCAGCAGCCTGACAGGGGCGCAGAGCTCCTACGAGCAGTACTTC. Translated: CASSLTGAQSSYEQYF. The chain joins TRBV13 to TRBJ2-7, with 8 nucleotides matching TRBD1. CDR1 and CDR2 (germline): PRHDT, FYEKMQ (reference sequence). The ends lost 5 bases at V and 0 bases at J; junction bases unmatched: 9. The CDR3 is 16 amino acids.

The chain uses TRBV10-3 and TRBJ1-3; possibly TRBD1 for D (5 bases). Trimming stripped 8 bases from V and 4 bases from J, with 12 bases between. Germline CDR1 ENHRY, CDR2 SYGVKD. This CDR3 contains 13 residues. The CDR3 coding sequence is TGTGCCATCGGGCAGGGTTCAGGAAACACCATATATTTT. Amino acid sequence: CAIGQGSGNTIYF.

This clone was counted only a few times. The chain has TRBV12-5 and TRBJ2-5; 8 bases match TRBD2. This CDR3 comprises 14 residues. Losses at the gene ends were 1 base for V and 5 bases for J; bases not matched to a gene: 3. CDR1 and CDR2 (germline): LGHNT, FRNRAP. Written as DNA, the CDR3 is TGTGCTAGTGGTTTGGCGGGGGGGCTGGAGACCCAGTACTTC. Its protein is CASGLAGGLETQYF. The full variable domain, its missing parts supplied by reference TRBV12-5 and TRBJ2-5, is DARVTQTPRHKVTEMGQEVTMRCQPILGHNTVFWYRQTMMQGLELLAYFRNRAPLDDSGMPKDRFSAEMPDATLATLKIQPSEPRDSAVYFCASGLAGGLETQYFGPGTRLLVL.

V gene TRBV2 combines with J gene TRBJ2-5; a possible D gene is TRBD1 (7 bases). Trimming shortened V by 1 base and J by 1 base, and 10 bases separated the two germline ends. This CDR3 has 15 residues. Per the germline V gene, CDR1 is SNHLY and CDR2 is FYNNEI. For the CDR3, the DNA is TGTGCCAGCAGTGAAGGGCAGGGGGGCCAAGAGACCCAGTACTTC. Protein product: CASSEGQGGQETQYF. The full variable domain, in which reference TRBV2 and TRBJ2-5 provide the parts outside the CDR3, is EPEVTQTPSHQVTQMGQEVILRCVPISNHLYFYWYRQILGQKVEFLVSFYNNEISEKSEIFDDQFSVERPDGSNFTLKIRSTKLEDSAMYFCASSEGQGGQETQYFGPGTRLLVL.

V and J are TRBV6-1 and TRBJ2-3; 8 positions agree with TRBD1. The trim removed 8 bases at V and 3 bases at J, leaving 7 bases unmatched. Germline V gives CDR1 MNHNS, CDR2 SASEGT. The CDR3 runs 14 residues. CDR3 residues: CASHRTGWTDTQYF. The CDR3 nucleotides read TGTGCCAGCCATCGGACAGGGTGGACAGATACGCAGTATTTT.

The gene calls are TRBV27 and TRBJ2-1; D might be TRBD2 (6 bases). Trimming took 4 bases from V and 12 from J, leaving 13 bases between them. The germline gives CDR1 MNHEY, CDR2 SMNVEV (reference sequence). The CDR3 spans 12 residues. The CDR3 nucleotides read TGTGCCAGCAGTTCTAGCATCGGGGGGCAGTTCTTC. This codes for CASSSSIGGQFF.

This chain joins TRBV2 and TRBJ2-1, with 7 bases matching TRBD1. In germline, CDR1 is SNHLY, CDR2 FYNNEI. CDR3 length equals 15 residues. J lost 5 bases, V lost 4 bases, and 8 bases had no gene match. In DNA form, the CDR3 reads TGTGCCAGCAGTGGTACAGGGGTCGAAAACAATGAGCAGTTCTTC. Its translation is CASSGTGVENNEQFF.

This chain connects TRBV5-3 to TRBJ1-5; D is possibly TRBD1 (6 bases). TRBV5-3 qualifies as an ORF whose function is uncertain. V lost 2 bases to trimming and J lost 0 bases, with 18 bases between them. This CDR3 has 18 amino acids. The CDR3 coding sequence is TGTGCCAGAAGCTTAGAAAACCCACGGGACATTAGCAATCAGCCCCAGCATTTT. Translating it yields CARSLENPRDISNQPQHF.

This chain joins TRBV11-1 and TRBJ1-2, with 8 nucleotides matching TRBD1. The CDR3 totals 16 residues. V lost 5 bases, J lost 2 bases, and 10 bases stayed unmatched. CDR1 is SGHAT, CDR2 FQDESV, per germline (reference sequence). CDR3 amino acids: CASSRRHRGTNYGYTF. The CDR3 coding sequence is TGTGCCAGCAGCCGGCGGCACAGGGGGACAAACTATGGCTACACCTTC.

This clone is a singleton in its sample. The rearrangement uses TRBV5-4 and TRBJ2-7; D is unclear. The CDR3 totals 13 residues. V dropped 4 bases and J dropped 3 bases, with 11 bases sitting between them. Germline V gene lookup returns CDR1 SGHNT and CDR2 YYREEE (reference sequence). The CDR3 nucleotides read TGTGCCAGCAGCCACCCCCAGGTCTACGAGCAGTACTTC. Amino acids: CASSHPQVYEQYF.

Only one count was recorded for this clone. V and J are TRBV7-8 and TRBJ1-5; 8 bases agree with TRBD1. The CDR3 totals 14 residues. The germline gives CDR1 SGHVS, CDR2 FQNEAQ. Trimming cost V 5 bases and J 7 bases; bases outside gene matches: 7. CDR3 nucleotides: TGTGCCAGCAGCCTTGGACAGGGCAGCCAGCCCCAGCATTTT. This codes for CASSLGQGSQPQHF.

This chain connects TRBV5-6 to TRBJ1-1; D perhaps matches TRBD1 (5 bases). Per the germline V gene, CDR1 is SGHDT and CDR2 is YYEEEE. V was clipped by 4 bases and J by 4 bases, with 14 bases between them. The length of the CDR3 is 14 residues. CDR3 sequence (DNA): TGTGCCAGCAGCCTTTACGGGGGGTTCACTGAAGCTTTCTTT. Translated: CASSLYGGFTEAFF.

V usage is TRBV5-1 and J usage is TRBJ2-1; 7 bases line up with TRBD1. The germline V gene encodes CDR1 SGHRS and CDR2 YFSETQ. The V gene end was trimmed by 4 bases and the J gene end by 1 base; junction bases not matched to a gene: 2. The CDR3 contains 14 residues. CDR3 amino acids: CASSTQGSYNEQFF. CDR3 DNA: TGCGCCAGCAGCACACAGGGGTCCTACAATGAGCAGTTCTTC.

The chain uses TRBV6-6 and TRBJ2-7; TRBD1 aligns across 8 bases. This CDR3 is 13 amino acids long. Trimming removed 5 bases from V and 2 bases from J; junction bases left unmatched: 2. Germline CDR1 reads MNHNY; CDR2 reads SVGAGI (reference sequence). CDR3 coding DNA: TGTGCCAGCAGTCGGGACAGGACCTACGAGCAGTACTTC. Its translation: CASSRDRTYEQYF.